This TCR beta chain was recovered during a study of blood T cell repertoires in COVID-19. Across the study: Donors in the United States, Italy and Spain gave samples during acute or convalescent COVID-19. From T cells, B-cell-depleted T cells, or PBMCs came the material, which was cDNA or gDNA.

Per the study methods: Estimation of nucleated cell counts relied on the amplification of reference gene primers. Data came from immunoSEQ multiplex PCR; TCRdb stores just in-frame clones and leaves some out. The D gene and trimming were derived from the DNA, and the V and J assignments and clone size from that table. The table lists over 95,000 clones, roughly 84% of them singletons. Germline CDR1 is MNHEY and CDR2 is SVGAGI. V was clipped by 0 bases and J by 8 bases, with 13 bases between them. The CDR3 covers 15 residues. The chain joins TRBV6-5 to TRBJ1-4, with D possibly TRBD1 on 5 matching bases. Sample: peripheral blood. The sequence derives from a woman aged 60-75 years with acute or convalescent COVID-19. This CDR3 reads CASSYSTGGGEKLFF. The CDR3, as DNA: TGTGCCAGCAGTTACTCCACGGGGGGAGGGGAAAAACTGTTTTTT.